This T cell receptor (beta chain) was sequenced during a study of cytomegalovirus exposure and HLA in healthy donors. Regarding the study as a whole: Most TCR sequences were uncommon, yet certain public TCRs appeared in many donors. Exclusion applied to some V segments, including TRBV6-2 and TRBV6-3, as they were indistinguishable. TCR beta V- and J-gene trimming, according to a later analysis, was linked to a missense DCLRE1C variant. The study put 150 or so TCR beta chains on its list as cytomegalovirus-associated.

This clone has a handful of counts. Antigen: not known. Use of 60 Vbeta and 13 Jbeta primers characterized the PCR. Clones were read by immunoSEQ multiplex PCR, and TCRdb kept only the in-frame ones, dropping some. The sample holds 200,000 to 250,000 clones, roughly 80% seen once. This CDR3 contains 15 residues. Germline-derived CDR1 and CDR2 are SEHNR and FQNEAQ (reference sequence). V dropped 3 bases and J dropped 5; count of bases not matched to a gene: 6. The chain uses TRBV7-9 and TRBJ2-3; 9 bases are a match to TRBD1. The receptor's source is a woman in her thirties or forties in good health and CMV-seropositive. The sample comprised PBMCs. CDR3 nucleotide sequence: TGTGCCAGCAGCTTTGTACAGGGGGCCGAAGATACGCAGTATTTT. Amino acid sequence: CASSFVQGAEDTQYF. Using reference TRBV7-9 and TRBJ2-3 for the parts outside the CDR3, the full variable domain is DTGVSQNPRHKITKRGQNVTFRCDPISEHNRLYWYRQTLGQGPEFLTYFQNEAQLEKSRLLSDRFSAERPKGSFSTLEIQRTEQGDSAMYLCASSFVQGAEDTQYFGPGTRLTVL.